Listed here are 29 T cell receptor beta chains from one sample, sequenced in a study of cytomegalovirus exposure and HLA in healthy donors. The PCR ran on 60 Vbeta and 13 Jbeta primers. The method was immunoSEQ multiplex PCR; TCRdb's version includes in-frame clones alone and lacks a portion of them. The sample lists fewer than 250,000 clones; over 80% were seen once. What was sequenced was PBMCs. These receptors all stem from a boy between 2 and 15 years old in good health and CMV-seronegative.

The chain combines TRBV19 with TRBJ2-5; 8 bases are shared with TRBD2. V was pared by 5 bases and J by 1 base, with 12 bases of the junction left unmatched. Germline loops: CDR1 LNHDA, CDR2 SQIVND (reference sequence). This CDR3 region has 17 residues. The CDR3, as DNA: TGTGCCAGTAGTGTCCTGGATGGGGCGGGGGGCCAAGAGACCCAGTACTTC. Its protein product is CASSVLDGAGGQETQYF.

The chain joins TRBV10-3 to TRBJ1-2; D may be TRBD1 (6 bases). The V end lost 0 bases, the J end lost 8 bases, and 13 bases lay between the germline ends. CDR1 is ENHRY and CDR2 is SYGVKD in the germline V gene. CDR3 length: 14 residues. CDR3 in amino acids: CAISESATGGGYTF. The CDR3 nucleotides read TGTGCCATCAGTGAGTCTGCGACAGGTGGAGGCTACACCTTC.

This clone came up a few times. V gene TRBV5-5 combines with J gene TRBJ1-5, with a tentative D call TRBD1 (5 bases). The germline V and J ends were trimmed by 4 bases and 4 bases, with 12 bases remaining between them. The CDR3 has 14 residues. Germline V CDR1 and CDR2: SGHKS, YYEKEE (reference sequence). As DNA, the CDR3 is TGTGCCAGCAGCCGACAGAGTTTAAATCAGCCCCAGCATTTT. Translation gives CASSRQSLNQPQHF.

The DNA for the CDR3 is TGTGCCAGCACAAAACAGGGTGGGAATCAGCCCCAGCATTTT. Amino acids: CASTKQGGNQPQHF. V usage is TRBV27 and J usage is TRBJ1-5, with D tentatively TRBD1 (6 bases). Germline CDR1 is MNHEY and CDR2 is SMNVEV (reference sequence). The CDR3 is 14 amino acids. Trimming pared 7 bases from V and 4 bases from J, leaving 14 bases between.

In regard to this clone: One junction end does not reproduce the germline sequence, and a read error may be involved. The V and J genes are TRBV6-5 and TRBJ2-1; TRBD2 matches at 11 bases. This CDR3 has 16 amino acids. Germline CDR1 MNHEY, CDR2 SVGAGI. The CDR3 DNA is TGTGCCAGCAGTTACGTCGGGACTAGCGGTAGTAATGAGCAGCTCTTC. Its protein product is CASSYVGTSGSNEQLF.

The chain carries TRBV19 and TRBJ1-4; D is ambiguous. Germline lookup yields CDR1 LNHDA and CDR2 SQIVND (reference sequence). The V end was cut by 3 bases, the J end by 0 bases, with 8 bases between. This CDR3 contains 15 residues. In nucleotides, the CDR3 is TGTGCCAGTAGTATCGGGGATCCAACTAATGAAAAACTGTTTTTT. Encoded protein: CASSIGDPTNEKLFF.

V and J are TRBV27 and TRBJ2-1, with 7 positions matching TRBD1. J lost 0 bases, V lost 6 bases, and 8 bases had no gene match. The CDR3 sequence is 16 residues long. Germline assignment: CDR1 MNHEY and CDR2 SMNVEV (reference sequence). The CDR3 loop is CASRPGTASSYNEQFF. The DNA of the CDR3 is TGTGCCAGCAGACCTGGGACAGCCAGCTCCTACAATGAGCAGTTCTTC.

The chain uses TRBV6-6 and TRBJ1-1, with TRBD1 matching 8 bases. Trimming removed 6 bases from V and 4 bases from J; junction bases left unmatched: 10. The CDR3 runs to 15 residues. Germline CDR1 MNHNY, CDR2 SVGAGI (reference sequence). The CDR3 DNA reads TGTGCCAGCAGAGAGGACAGGGTAGTAGGCACTGAAGCTTTCTTT. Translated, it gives CASREDRVVGTEAFF.

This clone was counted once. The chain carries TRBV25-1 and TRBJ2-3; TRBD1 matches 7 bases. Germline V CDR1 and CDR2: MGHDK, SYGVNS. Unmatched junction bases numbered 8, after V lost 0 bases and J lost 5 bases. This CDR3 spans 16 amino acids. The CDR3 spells CASSEYLGQYGDTQYF. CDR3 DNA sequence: TGTGCCAGCAGTGAATATCTGGGACAGTATGGAGATACGCAGTATTTT.

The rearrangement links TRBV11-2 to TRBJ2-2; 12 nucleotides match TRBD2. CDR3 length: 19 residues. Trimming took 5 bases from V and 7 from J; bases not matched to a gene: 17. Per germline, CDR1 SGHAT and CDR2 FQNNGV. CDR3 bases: TGTGCCAGCAGCCTCCCGGTAGCGCTAGCGGGAGGGCTCAGCGGGGAGCTGTTTTTT. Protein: CASSLPVALAGGLSGELFF.

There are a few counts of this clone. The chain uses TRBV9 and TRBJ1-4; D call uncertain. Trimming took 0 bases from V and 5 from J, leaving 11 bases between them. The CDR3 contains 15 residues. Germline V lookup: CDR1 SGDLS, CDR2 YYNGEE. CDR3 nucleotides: TGTGCCAGCAGCGTAGGGTCAGGCAGCAATGAAAAACTGTTTTTT. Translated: CASSVGSGSNEKLFF.

The CDR3 spells CASSSVLSNQPQHF. Here the CDR3 DNA reads TGTGCCAGCAGTTCCGTCCTTAGCAATCAGCCCCAGCATTTT. V and J are TRBV6-1 and TRBJ1-5; the D is unclear. V was cut by 5 bases and J by 0 bases, with 8 bases left in between. In germline, CDR1 is MNHNS, CDR2 SASEGT. The CDR3 runs to 14 residues.

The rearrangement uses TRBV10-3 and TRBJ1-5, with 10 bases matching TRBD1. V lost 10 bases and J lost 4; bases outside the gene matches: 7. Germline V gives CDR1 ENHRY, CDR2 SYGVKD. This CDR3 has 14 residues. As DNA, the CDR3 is TGTGCCACCACCAAGGACAGGGGGAATCAGCCCCAGCATTTT. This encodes CATTKDRGNQPQHF.

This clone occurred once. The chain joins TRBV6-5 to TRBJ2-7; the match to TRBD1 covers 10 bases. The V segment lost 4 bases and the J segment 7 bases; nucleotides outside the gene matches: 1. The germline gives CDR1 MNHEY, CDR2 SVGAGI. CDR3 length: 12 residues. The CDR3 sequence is CASSLDRGEQYF. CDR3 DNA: TGTGCCAGCAGTTTGGACAGGGGGGAGCAGTACTTC.

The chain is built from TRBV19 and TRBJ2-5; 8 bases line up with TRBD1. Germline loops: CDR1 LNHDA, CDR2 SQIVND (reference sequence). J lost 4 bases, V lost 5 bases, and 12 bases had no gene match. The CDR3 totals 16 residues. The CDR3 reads CASSQLRTGLGETQYF. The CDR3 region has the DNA TGTGCCAGTAGTCAACTAAGGACAGGGCTTGGAGAGACCCAGTACTTC. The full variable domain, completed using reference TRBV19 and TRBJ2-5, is DGGITQSPKYLFRKEGQNVTLSCEQNLNHDAMYWYRQDPGQGLRLIYYSQIVNDFQKGDIAEGYSVSREKKESFPLTVTSAQKNPTAFYLCASSQLRTGLGETQYFGPGTRLLVL.

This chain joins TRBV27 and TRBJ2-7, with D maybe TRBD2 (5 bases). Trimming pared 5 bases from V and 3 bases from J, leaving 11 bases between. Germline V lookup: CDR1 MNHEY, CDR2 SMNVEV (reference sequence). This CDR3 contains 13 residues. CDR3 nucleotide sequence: TGTGCCAGCAGTCTCCCCGGGGACTACGAGCAGTACTTC. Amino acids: CASSLPGDYEQYF.

CDR3 protein: CASSFWAGRPPRNTEAFF. The CDR3 DNA follows: TGTGCCAGCAGCTTTTGGGCAGGGAGGCCCCCCCGGAACACTGAAGCTTTCTTT. The chain has TRBV7-2 and TRBJ1-1; tentatively, D is TRBD1 (5 bases). V was shortened by 3 bases and J by 1 base, with 21 bases between the two germline ends. The germline CDR1 and CDR2 sequences are SGHTA and FQGNSA. This CDR3 has 18 amino acids.

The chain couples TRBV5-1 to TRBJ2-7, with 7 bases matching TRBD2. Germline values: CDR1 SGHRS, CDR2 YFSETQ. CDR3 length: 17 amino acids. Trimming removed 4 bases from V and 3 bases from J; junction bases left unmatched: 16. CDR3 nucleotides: TGCGCCAGCAGCACAGAACGGCGGGCTAGCGGCTTCTACGAGCAGTACTTC. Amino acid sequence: CASSTERRASGFYEQYF.

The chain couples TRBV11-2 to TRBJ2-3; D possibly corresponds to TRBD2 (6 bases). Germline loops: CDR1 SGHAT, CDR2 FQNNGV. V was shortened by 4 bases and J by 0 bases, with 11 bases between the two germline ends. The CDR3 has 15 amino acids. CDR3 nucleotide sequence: TGTGCCAGCAGCTCCTCCGGGACTAGCACAGATACGCAGTATTTT. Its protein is CASSSSGTSTDTQYF.

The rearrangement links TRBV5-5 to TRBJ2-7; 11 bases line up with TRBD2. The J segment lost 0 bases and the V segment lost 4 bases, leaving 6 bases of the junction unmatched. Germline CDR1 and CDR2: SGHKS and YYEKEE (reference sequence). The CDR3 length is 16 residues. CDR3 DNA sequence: TGTGCCAGCAGCCTTAACGGACTAGCGGGCTCCTACGAGCAGTACTTC. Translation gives CASSLNGLAGSYEQYF.

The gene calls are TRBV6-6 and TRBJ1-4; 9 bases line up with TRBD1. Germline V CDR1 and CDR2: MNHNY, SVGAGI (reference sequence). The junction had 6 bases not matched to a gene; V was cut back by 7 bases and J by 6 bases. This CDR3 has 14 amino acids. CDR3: CASIMGQGDEKLFF. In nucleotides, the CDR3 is TGTGCCAGCATTATGGGACAGGGAGATGAAAAACTGTTTTTT.

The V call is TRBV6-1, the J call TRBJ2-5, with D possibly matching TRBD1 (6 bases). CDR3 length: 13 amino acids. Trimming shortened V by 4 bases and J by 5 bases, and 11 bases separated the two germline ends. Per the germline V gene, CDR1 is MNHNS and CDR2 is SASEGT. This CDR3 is CASSVRQVETQYF. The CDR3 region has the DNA TGTGCCAGCAGTGTACGACAGGTGGAGACCCAGTACTTC.

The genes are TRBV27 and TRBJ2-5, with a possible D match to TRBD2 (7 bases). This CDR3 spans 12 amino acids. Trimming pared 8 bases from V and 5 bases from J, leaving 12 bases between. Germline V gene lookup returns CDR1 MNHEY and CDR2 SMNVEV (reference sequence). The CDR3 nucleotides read TGTGCCAGCGGGGGGGCGGGGGAGACCCAGTACTTC. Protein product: CASGGAGETQYF.

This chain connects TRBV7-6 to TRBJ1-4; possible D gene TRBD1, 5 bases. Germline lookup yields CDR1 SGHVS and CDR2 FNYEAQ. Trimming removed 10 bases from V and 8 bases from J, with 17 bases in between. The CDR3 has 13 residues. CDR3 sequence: CATSGEGNEKLFF. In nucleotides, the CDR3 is TGTGCCACCTCCGGGGAGGGGAACGAAAAACTGTTTTTT.

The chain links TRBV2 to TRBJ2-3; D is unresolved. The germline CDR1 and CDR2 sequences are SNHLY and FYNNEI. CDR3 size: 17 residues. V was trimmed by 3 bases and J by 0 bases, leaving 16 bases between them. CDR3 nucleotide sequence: TGTGCCAGCAGTGATTCTTTAACCCCCACTAGCACAGATACGCAGTATTTT. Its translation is CASSDSLTPTSTDTQYF.

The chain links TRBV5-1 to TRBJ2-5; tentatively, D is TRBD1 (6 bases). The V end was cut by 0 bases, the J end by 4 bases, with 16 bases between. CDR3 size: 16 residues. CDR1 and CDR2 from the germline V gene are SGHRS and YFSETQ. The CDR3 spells CASSLAWGRGTETQYF. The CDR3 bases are TGCGCCAGCAGCTTGGCTTGGGGCAGGGGAACAGAGACCCAGTACTTC.

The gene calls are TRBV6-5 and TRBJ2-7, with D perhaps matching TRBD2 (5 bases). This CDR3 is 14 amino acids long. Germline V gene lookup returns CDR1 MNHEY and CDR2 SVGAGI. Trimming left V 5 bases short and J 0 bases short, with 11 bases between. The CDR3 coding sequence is TGTGCCAGCAGTCGCGGGTCCCTCTCCTACGAGCAGTACTTC. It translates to CASSRGSLSYEQYF.

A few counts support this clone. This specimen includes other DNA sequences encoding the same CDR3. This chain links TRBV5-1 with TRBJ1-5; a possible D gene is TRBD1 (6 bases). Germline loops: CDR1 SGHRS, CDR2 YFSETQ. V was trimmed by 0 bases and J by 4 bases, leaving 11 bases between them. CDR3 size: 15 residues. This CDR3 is CASSLAGQGNQPQHF. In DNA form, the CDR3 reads TGCGCCAGCAGCTTGGCCGGTCAGGGGAATCAGCCCCAGCATTTT. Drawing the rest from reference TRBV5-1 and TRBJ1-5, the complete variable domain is KAGVTQTPRYLIKTRGQQVTLSCSPISGHRSVSWYQQTPGQGLQFLFEYFSETQRNKGNFPGRFSGRQFSNSRSEMNVSTLELGDSALYLCASSLAGQGNQPQHFGDGTRLSIL.

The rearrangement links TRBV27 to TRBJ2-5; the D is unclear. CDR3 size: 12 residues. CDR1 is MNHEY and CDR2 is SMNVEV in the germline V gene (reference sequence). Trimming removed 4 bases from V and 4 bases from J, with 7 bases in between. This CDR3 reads CASSSGGETQYF. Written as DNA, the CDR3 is TGTGCCAGCAGTTCAGGTGGAGAGACCCAGTACTTC.